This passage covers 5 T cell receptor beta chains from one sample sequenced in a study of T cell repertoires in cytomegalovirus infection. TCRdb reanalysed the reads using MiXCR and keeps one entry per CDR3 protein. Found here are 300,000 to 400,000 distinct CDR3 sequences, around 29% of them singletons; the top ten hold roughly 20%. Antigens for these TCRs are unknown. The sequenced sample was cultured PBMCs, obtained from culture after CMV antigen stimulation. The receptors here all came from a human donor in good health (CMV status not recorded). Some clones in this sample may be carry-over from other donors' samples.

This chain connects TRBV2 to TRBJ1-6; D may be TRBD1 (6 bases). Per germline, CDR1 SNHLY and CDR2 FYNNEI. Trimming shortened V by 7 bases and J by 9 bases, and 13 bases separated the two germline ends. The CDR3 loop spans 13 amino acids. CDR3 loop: CASNRELSSPLHF. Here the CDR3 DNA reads TGTGCCAGCAACAGGGAGTTGAGTTCACCCCTCCACTTT.

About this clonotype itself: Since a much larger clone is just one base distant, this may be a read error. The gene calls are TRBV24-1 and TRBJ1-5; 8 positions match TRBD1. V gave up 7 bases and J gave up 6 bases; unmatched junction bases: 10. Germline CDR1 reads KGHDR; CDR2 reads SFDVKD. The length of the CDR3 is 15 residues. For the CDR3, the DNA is TGTGCCACCAGCCCCAGGGGGCGAACCGGTCAGCCCCAGCATTTT. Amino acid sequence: CATSPRGRTGQPQHF.

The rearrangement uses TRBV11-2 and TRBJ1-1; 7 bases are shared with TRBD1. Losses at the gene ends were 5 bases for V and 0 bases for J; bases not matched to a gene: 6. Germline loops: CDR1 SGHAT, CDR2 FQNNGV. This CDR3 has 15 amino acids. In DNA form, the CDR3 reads TGTGCCAGCAGCGCCTCCGGGACAGTGAACACTGAAGCTTTCTTT. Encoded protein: CASSASGTVNTEAFF.

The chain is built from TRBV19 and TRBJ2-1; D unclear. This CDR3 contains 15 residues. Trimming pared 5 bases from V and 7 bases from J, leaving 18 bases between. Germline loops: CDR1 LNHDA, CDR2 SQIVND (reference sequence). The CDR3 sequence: CASSWNSFLGNEQFF. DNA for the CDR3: TGTGCCAGTAGTTGGAACAGCTTCCTAGGGAATGAGCAGTTCTTC.

The CDR3 region has the DNA TGTGCCAGCTCCCCGGGGGGACAGGCCAATCAGCCCCAGCATTTT. This sequence encodes CASSPGGQANQPQHF. The V call is TRBV27, the J call TRBJ1-5; 8 nucleotides align to TRBD1. Trimming removed 8 bases from V and 3 bases from J; junction bases left unmatched: 9. Germline CDR1 is MNHEY and CDR2 is SMNVEV (reference sequence). The CDR3 is 15 residues long.